Listed here are 7 T cell receptor beta chains from one sample, sequenced in a study of T cell repertoires in ileal Crohn's disease (dated by TCRdb to the late 2010s). Library preparation used the immunoSEQ multiplex PCR assay. This is the immuneACCESS table as TCRdb keeps it, with only in-frame sequences that have V and J called. A part of the clones is gone; compared with another copy, unresolved V genes explain less than half, and the rest is unexplained. This sample has 25,000 to 35,000 clones in its table, and roughly three quarters of those were observed once. The ten largest clones take up around 5.5% of the sample. Sequencing input: ileal tissue. The receptors shown here come from an adult with Crohn's disease.

This clone was seen only once. The chain is built from TRBV5-1 and TRBJ1-1; D uncertain. Germline CDR1 is SGHRS and CDR2 is YFSETQ. CDR3 length: 14 residues. Trimming took off 3 bases at V and 1 base at J, with 10 bases between the two ends. DNA of the CDR3: TGCGCCAGCAGCTCTCGAGGAGAGAACACTGAAGCTTTCTTT. This gives the protein CASSSRGENTEAFF.

The genes are TRBV7-3 and TRBJ1-1, with no clear D. From germline, CDR1 is SGHTA and CDR2 FQGTGA. The CDR3 consists of 13 residues. The V end lost 0 bases, the J end lost 1 base, and 3 bases lay between the germline ends. CDR3 sequence reads: CASSLTANTEAFF. CDR3 DNA sequence: TGTGCCAGCAGCTTAACGGCGAACACTGAAGCTTTCTTT.

Points on this clone: The junction departs from germline at one end; a sequencing error may be responsible. The rearrangement joins TRBV7-7 to TRBJ2-1; 7 bases are a match to TRBD2. CDR1 is SSHAT, CDR2 FNYEAQ, per germline (reference sequence). The length of the CDR3 is 17 residues. This CDR3 is CASSLACGGLSYNEQFF. In DNA form, the CDR3 reads TGTGCTAGCAGCTTAGCGTGCGGGGGACTCTCCTACAATGAGCAGTTCTTC.

This rearrangement joins TRBV6-5 to TRBJ1-2; weak D call: TRBD1 (6 bases). CDR3 size: 14 residues. The V and J ends lost 0 bases and 4 bases respectively, with 9 bases between them. In germline, CDR1 is MNHEY, CDR2 SVGAGI. The chain's CDR3 is CASSYSDRFYGYTF. In nucleotides, the CDR3 is TGTGCCAGCAGTTACTCCGACAGGTTCTATGGCTACACCTTC.

In its sample, this clone was seen once. DNA for the CDR3: TGTGCCAGTAGTATATTGTATAGAGGGGGCGAAACTAATGAAAAACTGTTTTTT. It specifies CASSILYRGGETNEKLFF. The V gene is TRBV19, the J gene TRBJ1-4; TRBD1 matches at 7 bases. The germline V gene encodes CDR1 LNHDA and CDR2 SQIVND (reference sequence). J was trimmed by 1 base and V by 2 bases; bases with no gene match: 10. This CDR3 contains 18 residues.

The rearrangement joins TRBV27 to TRBJ1-2; D possibly corresponds to TRBD1 (5 bases). The V gene lost 2 bases and the J gene lost 2 bases, with 6 bases spanning the gap. Germline loops: CDR1 MNHEY, CDR2 SMNVEV (reference sequence). CDR3 length: 13 residues. CDR3 bases: TGTGCCAGCAGTTTAGGGGGGAACTATGGCTACACCTTC. Its translation: CASSLGGNYGYTF.

The V call is TRBV6-6, the J call TRBJ2-3; 12 positions agree with TRBD2. CDR1 is MNHNY and CDR2 is SVGAGI in the germline V gene (reference sequence). This CDR3 region has 15 residues. V shed 8 bases and J 5 bases; nucleotides not matched to a gene: 8. The CDR3 here is CASRASGGAGDTQYF. CDR3 bases: TGTGCCAGCCGGGCTAGCGGGGGGGCTGGAGATACGCAGTATTTT.